The present TCR beta chain was sequenced within a study of radiation and T cells in renal cell carcinoma. Time point meaning: blood 4 weeks post-SBRT, at nephrectomy. Specified treatment: 15 Gy SBRT to primary tumor, nephrectomy 4 weeks later. Nephrectomy followed 15 Gy stereotactic body radiation by 4 weeks. Assay used: immunoSEQ multiplex PCR; TCRdb lists only in-frame clones, some missing. The table shows around 100,000 clones, with more than 65% occurring only once. Germline V gene data show CDR1 as MNHEY and CDR2 as SMNVEV (reference sequence). V lost 3 bases and J lost 0, with 6 bases in between. The CDR3 is 14 residues long.

The sequence came from a man in his sixties with renal cell carcinoma. The sample here was blood, taken from a patient whose treatment included radiotherapy and nephrectomy. The V call is TRBV27, the J call TRBJ1-3, with D hard to call. CDR3: CASSFSSSGNTIYF. The CDR3, as DNA: TGTGCCAGCAGTTTCTCGAGCTCTGGAAACACCATATATTTT.